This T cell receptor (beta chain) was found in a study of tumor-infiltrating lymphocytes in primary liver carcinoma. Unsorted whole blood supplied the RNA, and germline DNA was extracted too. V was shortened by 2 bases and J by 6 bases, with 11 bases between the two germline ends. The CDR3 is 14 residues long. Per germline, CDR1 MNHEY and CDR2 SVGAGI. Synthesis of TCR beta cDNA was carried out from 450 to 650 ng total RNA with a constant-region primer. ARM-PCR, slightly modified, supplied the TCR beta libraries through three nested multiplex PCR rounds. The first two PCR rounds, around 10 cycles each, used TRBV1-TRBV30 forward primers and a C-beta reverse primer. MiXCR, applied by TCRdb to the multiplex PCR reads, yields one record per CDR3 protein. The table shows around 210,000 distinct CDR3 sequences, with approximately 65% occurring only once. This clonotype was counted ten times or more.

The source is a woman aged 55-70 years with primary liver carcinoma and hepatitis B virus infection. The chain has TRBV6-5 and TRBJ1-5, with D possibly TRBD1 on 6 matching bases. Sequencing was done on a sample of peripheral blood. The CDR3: CASSYRGGVQPQHF. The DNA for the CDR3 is TGTGCCAGCAGTTACCGGGGGGGCGTTCAGCCCCAGCATTTT.